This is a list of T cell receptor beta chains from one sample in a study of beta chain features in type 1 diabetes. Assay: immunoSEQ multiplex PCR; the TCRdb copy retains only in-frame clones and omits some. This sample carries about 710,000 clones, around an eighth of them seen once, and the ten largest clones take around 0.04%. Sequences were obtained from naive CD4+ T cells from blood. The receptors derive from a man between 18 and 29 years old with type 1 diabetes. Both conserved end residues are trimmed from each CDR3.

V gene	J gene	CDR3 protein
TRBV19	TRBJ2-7	ATPRRGRHSYEQY
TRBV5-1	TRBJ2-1	ASSLGVSSVNEQF
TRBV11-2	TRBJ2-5	ASSTRLAQRQETQY
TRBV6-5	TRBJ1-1	ASSYDRGRSTEAF
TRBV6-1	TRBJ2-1	ASSGGPRQGRSSYNEQF
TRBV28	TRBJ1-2	ASSQPGYGYT
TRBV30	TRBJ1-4	AWNGQLATNEKLF
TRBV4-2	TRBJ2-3	ASSQEGAGLDSGTQY
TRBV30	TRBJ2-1	AWSSSPNEQF
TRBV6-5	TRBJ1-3	ASSYGYRGENTIY
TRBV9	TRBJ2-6	ASSENSGANVLT
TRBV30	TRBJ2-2	AWSVSGELF
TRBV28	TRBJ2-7	ASSLTGSPGNEQY
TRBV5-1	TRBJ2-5	ASSLITDQETQY
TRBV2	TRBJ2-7	ASIERWDSAYEQY
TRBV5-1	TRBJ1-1	ASSLESGNTEAF
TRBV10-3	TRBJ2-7	AISRTSETYEQY
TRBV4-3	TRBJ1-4	ASSQGTGPLKIGEKLF
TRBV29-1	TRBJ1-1	SVGQGWFSEAF
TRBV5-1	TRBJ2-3	ASSLGGTTDTQY
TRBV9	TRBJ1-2	ASSVASVQQRDYGYT
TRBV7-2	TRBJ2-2	ASSPTGGNTGELF
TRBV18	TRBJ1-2	ASSPEDLYGYT
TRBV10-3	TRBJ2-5	AISARRGQPYQETQY
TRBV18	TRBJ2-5	ASSPPSGRETQY
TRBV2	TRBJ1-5	ASSAPGQGNQPQH
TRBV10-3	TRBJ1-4	AIRDREGEKLF
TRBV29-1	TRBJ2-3	SGRGATTDTQY
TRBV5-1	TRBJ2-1	ASSLAAGRYEQF
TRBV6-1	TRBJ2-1	ASSESGFSYNEQF
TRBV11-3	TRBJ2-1	ASSSSPLSGGDNEQF